Here is one TCR beta chain with its context. This CDR3 is 14 amino acids long. Trimming removed 4 bases at V and 4 bases at J, with 11 bases between. CDR1 and CDR2 from the germline V gene are SGHTA and FQGNSA. This sample is drawn from a study of cytomegalovirus exposure and HLA in healthy donors. Primers: 60 Vbeta forward and 13 Jbeta reverse. The method was immunoSEQ multiplex PCR; TCRdb's version includes in-frame clones alone and lacks a portion of them. The table records a few hundred thousand clones, more than 60% of them present only once. The sequencing sample was made of PBMCs. The receptor was derived from a woman aged 55-69 years in good health and CMV-seropositive. This chain links TRBV7-2 with TRBJ1-5; perhaps TRBD1 as D (5 bases). The CDR3 region has the DNA TGTGCCAGCAGCTCATTAGCAGGGAATCAGCCCCAGCATTTT. Amino acid sequence: CASSSLAGNQPQHF.